The 23 T cell receptor beta chains listed next were all sequenced from one sample in a study of blood T cells in healthy people across ages. Primers used in a second PCR of about 6 to 11 cycles were a sample-barcoded 5' primer and a J-beta primer mix. TCRdb processed the 5' RACE reads anew with MiXCR; each CDR3 protein has one entry. This table holds over 600,000 distinct CDR3 sequences, roughly 41% found once. The sample was blood. The receptors shown here come from a man of 80 years or more in good health.

As to this clonotype: A single base separates this from a much larger clone, so it may be a read error. The J gene is TRBJ2-1, the V gene TRBV7-9; D gene unclear. Germline CDR1 is SEHNR and CDR2 is FQNEAQ (reference sequence). V was trimmed by 0 bases and J by 4 bases, leaving 7 bases between them. The CDR3 has 14 residues. The CDR3 here is CASSLAEGYNEQFF. CDR3 DNA: TGTGCCAGCAGCTTAGCAGAAGGATACAATGAGCAGTTCTTC.

The chain links TRBV4-1 to TRBJ2-5, with TRBD2 identical over 7 bases. J lost 2 bases, V lost 0 bases, and 18 bases had no gene match. Germline V gene lookup returns CDR1 MGHRA and CDR2 YSYEKL. The CDR3 has 20 residues. Here the CDR3 DNA reads TGCGCCAGCAGCCAAGATTCGGGTGGCGCGGGAGCGCTGGCACAAGAGACCCAGTACTTC. Amino acid sequence: CASSQDSGGAGALAQETQYF.

This clonotype showed up just a few times. A much larger clonotype is one base distant, so this may be a read error. The chain joins TRBV7-3 to TRBJ1-6; TRBD1 might be the D (6 bases). Looked up from germline, CDR1 is SGHTA and CDR2 is FQGTGA. V dropped 0 bases and J dropped 9 bases, with 12 bases sitting between them. The CDR3 sequence is 15 residues long. CDR3 in amino acids: CASSLTAGAGSPLHF. The CDR3 coding sequence is TGTGCCAGCAGCTTAACGGCAGGGGCTGGTTCACCCCTCCACTTT.

The DNA of the CDR3 is TGCAGTGCTGTACAGGATCGCAATCAGCCCCAGCATTTT. This translates into CSAVQDRNQPQHF. This chain connects TRBV20-1 to TRBJ1-5; possible D gene TRBD1, 5 bases. Trimming left V 5 bases short and J 2 bases short, with 10 bases between. The germline V gene encodes CDR1 DFQATT and CDR2 SNEGSKA (reference sequence). This CDR3 contains 13 residues.

This chain links TRBV14 with TRBJ2-3; 9 nucleotides line up with TRBD1. CDR3 length: 15 residues. Germline V gene sequence: CDR1 SGHDN, CDR2 FVKESK. J lost 1 base, V lost 6 bases, and 5 bases had no gene match. The DNA for the CDR3 is TGTGCCAGCAGAGACAGGGGGTCTGGCACAGATACGCAGTATTTT. It specifies CASRDRGSGTDTQYF.

The rearrangement uses TRBV20-1 and TRBJ2-7; 8 bases fit TRBD2. With V trimmed by 4 bases and J by 3 bases, 5 bases remained unmatched. CDR1 and CDR2 (germline): DFQATT, SNEGSKA (reference sequence). The CDR3 has 13 amino acids. The CDR3, as DNA: TGCAGTGCTAAGCAAGGGACTAGCTACGAGCAGTACTTC. This sequence encodes CSAKQGTSYEQYF.

This clonotype was seen a few times. The rearrangement links TRBV7-2 to TRBJ2-7; a weak D match, TRBD2 (6 bases). Germline V lookup: CDR1 SGHTA, CDR2 FQGNSA. V was pared by 5 bases and J by 2 bases, with 16 bases between. The CDR3 has 15 amino acids. The CDR3 protein is CASSLPGTGAYEQYF. CDR3 in DNA: TGTGCCAGCAGCCTCCCCGGGACTGGAGCCTACGAGCAGTACTTC. Drawing the rest from reference TRBV7-2 and TRBJ2-7, the complete variable domain is GAGVSQSPSNKVTEKGKDVELRCDPISGHTALYWYRQSLGQGLEFLIYFQGNSAPDKSGLPSDRFSAERTGGSVSTLTIQRTQQEDSAVYLCASSLPGTGAYEQYFGPGTRLTVT.

In this sample, this clonotype turned up a few times. The CDR3 DNA reads as TGCAGTGCTAGAGATGTCAGGGGTCTGGTCTACGAGCAGTACTTC. Translating it yields CSARDVRGLVYEQYF. The rearrangement uses TRBV20-1 and TRBJ2-7; weak D call: TRBD1 (6 bases). From germline, CDR1 is DFQATT and CDR2 SNEGSKA (reference sequence). The V end was cut by 0 bases, the J end by 3 bases, with 15 bases between. The length of the CDR3 is 15 residues.

This chain links TRBV5-1 with TRBJ2-1; D possibly corresponds to TRBD1 (6 bases). Trimming left V 3 bases short and J 0 bases short, with 10 bases between. Germline CDR1 and CDR2: SGHRS and YFSETQ. CDR3 length equals 15 residues. The CDR3 DNA reads as TGCGCCAGCAGCTCTGGACAGACCTCCTACAATGAGCAGTTCTTC. This codes for CASSSGQTSYNEQFF.

The V and J genes are TRBV5-1 and TRBJ2-5, with D perhaps being TRBD1 or TRBD2 (5 bases each). The germline V and J ends were trimmed by 1 base and 11 bases, with 21 bases remaining between them. Germline values: CDR1 SGHRS, CDR2 YFSETQ. This CDR3 has 15 residues. In DNA form, the CDR3 reads TGCGCCAGCAGCTTGCGGGGCGGCACTGGCAATGAGCAGTACTTC. It yields the protein CASSLRGGTGNEQYF.

The chain uses TRBV2 and TRBJ2-5; D remains ambiguous. Trimming cost V 5 bases and J 1 base, with 8 bases left between them. Germline V lookup: CDR1 SNHLY, CDR2 FYNNEI. This CDR3 contains 13 residues. CDR3 loop: CASSPIIQETQYF. DNA of the CDR3: TGTGCCAGCAGTCCTATTATCCAAGAGACCCAGTACTTC.

The chain carries TRBV20-1 and TRBJ2-5; possibly TRBD2 for D (6 bases). The CDR3 length is 15 residues. V lost 0 bases to trimming and J lost 3 bases, with 14 bases between them. Germline assignment: CDR1 DFQATT and CDR2 SNEGSKA (reference sequence). The CDR3 DNA follows: TGCAGTGCTAGAGATTTGGGGGGAGCGGAAGAGACCCAGTACTTC. It specifies CSARDLGGAEETQYF.

There are a few counts of this clonotype. CDR3 DNA sequence: TGCGCCAGCAGTGAACTAGCGGGCGCCCATGGGACCCAGTACTTC. Protein: CASSELAGAHGTQYF. This sequence joins TRBV10-2 and TRBJ2-5; 9 nucleotides line up with TRBD2. This CDR3 has 15 residues. V lost 3 bases and J lost 7; bases outside the gene matches: 9. Germline assignment: CDR1 WSHSY and CDR2 SAAADI.

The chain joins TRBV5-8 to TRBJ2-1; no clear D. Trimming shortened V by 4 bases and J by 1 base, and 15 bases separated the two germline ends. CDR3 length equals 16 residues. Germline CDR1 SGHTS, CDR2 YDEGEE. CDR3 sequence reads: CASSPRALVSYNEQFF. For the CDR3, the DNA is TGTGCCAGCAGCCCCCGGGCCCTAGTGTCCTACAATGAGCAGTTCTTC.

This clonotype was picked up a small number of times. CDR3 amino acids: CASRTFTGELFF. CDR3 bases: TGTGCCAGCAGAACGTTCACCGGGGAGCTGTTTTTT. The J gene is TRBJ2-2, the V gene TRBV6-2 or TRBV6-3, with D uncertain. Germline V gene sequence: CDR1 MNHEY, CDR2 SVGEGT. The CDR3 spans 12 residues. Trimming pared 6 bases from V and 4 bases from J, leaving 6 bases between.

The chain joins TRBV27 to TRBJ2-3; 7 bases align to TRBD2. Germline trimming cut 2 bases from V and 6 bases from J; bases unmatched to any gene: 8. Germline loops: CDR1 MNHEY, CDR2 SMNVEV (reference sequence). CDR3 length equals 15 residues. CDR3 nucleotides: TGTGCCAGCAGTTTAATGGGGGGGTTTTCGGATACGCAGTATTTT. Translated: CASSLMGGFSDTQYF.

The chain links TRBV12-3 or TRBV12-4 to TRBJ1-4; D might be TRBD1 (5 bases). Trimming removed 1 base from V and 3 bases from J, with 9 bases in between. The CDR3 length is 15 residues. DNA for the CDR3: TGTGCCAGCAGTTTAGTCGGGGGACCTAATGAAAAACTGTTTTTT. Protein sequence: CASSLVGGPNEKLFF.

The V gene is TRBV3-1, the J gene TRBJ1-6; no firm D call. The CDR3 loop spans 13 amino acids. Germline-derived CDR1 and CDR2 are LGHDT and YNNKEL (reference sequence). V dropped 4 bases and J dropped 14 bases, with 15 bases sitting between them. CDR3: CASSLSTVVALHF. The CDR3 DNA reads TGTGCCAGCAGCCTTTCGACGGTGGTAGCCCTCCACTTT.

Only a few counts were recorded for this clonotype. This chain uses TRBV24-1 with TRBJ2-1; 7 nucleotides agree with TRBD2. Per germline, CDR1 KGHDR and CDR2 SFDVKD. The CDR3 has 14 amino acids. J lost 3 bases, V lost 5 bases, and 3 bases had no gene match. In DNA form, the CDR3 reads TGTGCCACCAGTGCCGGCGGGAGCTACAATGAGCAGTTCTTC. Its translation: CATSAGGSYNEQFF.

This chain links TRBV20-1 with TRBJ2-3, with D perhaps given as TRBD1 or TRBD2 (5 bases each). CDR1 and CDR2 from the germline V gene are DFQATT and SNEGSKA (reference sequence). The CDR3 has 13 amino acids. V was cut by 5 bases and J by 3 bases, with 12 bases left in between. CDR3 DNA: TGCAGTGCTCTCCGAGGGGAAACAGATACGCAGTATTTT. Encoded protein: CSALRGETDTQYF.

The sample holds a few counts of this clonotype. V usage is TRBV29-1 and J usage is TRBJ1-2, with TRBD1 matching over 7 bases. The CDR3 sequence is 13 residues long. The V segment lost 2 bases and the J segment 8 bases; nucleotides outside the gene matches: 8. The germline CDR1 and CDR2 sequences are SQVTM and ANQGSEA. The CDR3 here is CSVESVAGGGYTF. CDR3 coding DNA: TGCAGCGTTGAATCCGTCGCAGGGGGAGGCTACACCTTC.

The rearrangement links TRBV3-1 to TRBJ2-6; unclear D gene. Looked up from germline, CDR1 is LGHDT and CDR2 is YNNKEL (reference sequence). This CDR3 comprises 14 residues. Trimming took 6 bases from V and 0 from J, leaving 6 bases between them. CDR3 bases: TGTGCCAGCAGGGGTGTCTCTGGGGCCAACGTCCTGACTTTC. Amino acids: CASRGVSGANVLTF. The full variable domain, rest sourced from reference TRBV3-1 and TRBJ2-6, is DTAVSQTPKYLVTQMGNDKSIKCEQNLGHDTMYWYKQDSKKFLKIMFSYNNKELIINETVPNRFSPKSPDKAHLNLHINSLELGDSAVYFCASRGVSGANVLTFGAGSRLTVL.

There are a few counts of this clonotype. It may be a read error: a sequence one base away is much more abundant. V is TRBV4-2 and J is TRBJ2-5; TRBD2 is a possible D gene (6 bases). The CDR3 totals 16 residues. V was cut by 5 bases and J by 11 bases, with 27 bases left in between. Germline CDR1 is LGHNA and CDR2 is YNFKEQ. The CDR3 spells CASSSQTSRSYNEQYF. The CDR3 DNA follows: TGTGCCAGCAGCTCCCAGACTAGTCGGTCTTACAATGAGCAGTACTTC.